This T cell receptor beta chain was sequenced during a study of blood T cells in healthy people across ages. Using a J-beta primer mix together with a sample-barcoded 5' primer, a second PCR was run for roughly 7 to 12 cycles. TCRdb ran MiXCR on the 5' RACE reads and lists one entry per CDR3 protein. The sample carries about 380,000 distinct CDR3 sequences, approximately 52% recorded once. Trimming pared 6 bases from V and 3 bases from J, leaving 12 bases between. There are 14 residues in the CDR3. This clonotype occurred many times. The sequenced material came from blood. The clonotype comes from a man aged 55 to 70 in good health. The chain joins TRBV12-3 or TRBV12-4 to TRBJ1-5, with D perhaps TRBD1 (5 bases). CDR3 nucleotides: TGTGCCAGCAGCCCCGCCAGGGTCAATCAGCCCCAGCATTTT. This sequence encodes CASSPARVNQPQHF.